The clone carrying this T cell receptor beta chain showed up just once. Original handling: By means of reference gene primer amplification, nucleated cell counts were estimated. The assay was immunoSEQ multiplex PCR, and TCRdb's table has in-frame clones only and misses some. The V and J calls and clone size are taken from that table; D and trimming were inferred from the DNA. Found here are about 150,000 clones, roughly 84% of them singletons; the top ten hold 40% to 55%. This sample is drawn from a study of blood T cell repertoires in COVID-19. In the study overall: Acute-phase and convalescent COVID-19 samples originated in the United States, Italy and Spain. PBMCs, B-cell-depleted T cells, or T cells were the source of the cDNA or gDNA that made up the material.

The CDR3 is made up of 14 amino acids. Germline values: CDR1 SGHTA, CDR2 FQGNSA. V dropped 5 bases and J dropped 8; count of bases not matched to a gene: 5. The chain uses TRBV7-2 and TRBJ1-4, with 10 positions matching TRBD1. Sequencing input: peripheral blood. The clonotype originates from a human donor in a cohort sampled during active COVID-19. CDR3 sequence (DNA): TGTGCCAGCAGCAGGGACAGGGGTGGGGAAAAACTGTTTTTT. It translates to CASSRDRGGEKLFF.